What follows is one T cell receptor (beta chain) and its context. Antigen: not known. This specimen belongs to a study of OX40 agonist ivuxolimab in advanced cancers. Study in general: Those enrolled were about 82% male, with a mean age of about 60 years and ages from about 20 to 85.

The germline gives CDR1 ENHRY, CDR2 SYGVKD. The V end lost 4 bases, the J end lost 4 bases, and 4 bases lay between the germline ends. There are 11 residues in the CDR3. Findings and caveats of the study: Researchers did not determine the expanded peripheral T cells' antigen specificity. Circulating CD4+ and CD8+ T cells showed clonal expansion by week 6 at 0.1 to 3.0 mg/kg.

The table came from immunoSEQ multiplex PCR; TCRdb's copy has only in-frame clones and leaves some out. The sample has about 110,000 clones; roughly 89% are singletons. The sequence was collected from an adult with an advanced solid tumor such as melanoma, head and neck, liver or kidney cancer. The rearrangement links TRBV10-3 to TRBJ2-5, with D hard to call. Material: CD4+ or CD8+ T cells sorted from blood, obtained in a trial of the OX40 agonist ivuxolimab. The CDR3 region has the DNA TGTGCCATCAGTGCGGGAGAGACCCAGTACTTC. Protein sequence: CAISAGETQYF.